This record concerns one TCR beta chain sequence. Researchers ran the PCR with 60 Vbeta and 13 Jbeta primers. Libraries were prepared by immunoSEQ multiplex PCR; TCRdb keeps only in-frame clonotypes and omits some of them. The sample has about 190,000 clones, approximately 70% seen once. The germline CDR1 and CDR2 sequences are SGHNT and YYREEE (reference sequence). Trimming cost V 5 bases and J 4 bases, with 18 bases left between them. This CDR3 contains 15 residues. This specimen belongs to a study of cytomegalovirus exposure and HLA in healthy donors. The TCR was taken from a woman in her 30s in good health and CMV-seropositive. Source material: PBMCs. This chain links TRBV5-4 with TRBJ1-2; tentatively, D is TRBD1 (5 bases). CDR3: CASSPKQETVYGYTF. Here the CDR3 DNA reads TGTGCCAGCAGTCCTAAGCAAGAGACAGTCTATGGCTACACCTTC.